The 9 T cell receptor beta chains listed next were all sequenced from one sample in a study of cytomegalovirus exposure and HLA in healthy donors. The PCR ran on 60 Vbeta and 13 Jbeta primers. Measured with immunoSEQ multiplex PCR; TCRdb has only the in-frame clones, and not every one. The table has about 43,000 clones, roughly half seen once. Input material: PBMCs. Source of these receptors: a man aged 55-75 years in good health and CMV-seronegative.

The chain recombines TRBV7-2 with TRBJ2-3; no firm D call. The CDR3 runs 14 residues. Germline V CDR1 and CDR2: SGHTA, FQGNSA. V lost 1 base and J lost 1, with 6 bases in between. CDR3 bases: TGTGCCAGCAGCTTAGAGTTAGGCACAGATACGCAGTATTTT. It codes for CASSLELGTDTQYF.

J is TRBJ1-6 and V is TRBV30; TRBD1 agrees at 7 bases. The CDR3 spans 14 residues. Trimming took 3 bases from V and 6 from J; bases not matched to a gene: 5. CDR1 is GTSNPN, CDR2 SVGIG, per germline (reference sequence). CDR3 amino acids: CAWSEGAPNSPLHF. CDR3 coding DNA: TGTGCCTGGAGCGAGGGGGCACCTAATTCACCCCTCCACTTT.

The rearrangement joins TRBV12-5 to TRBJ2-1; TRBD2 might be the D (5 bases). V was shortened by 5 bases and J by 0 bases, with 26 bases between the two germline ends. CDR3 size: 20 residues. CDR1 LGHNT and CDR2 FRNRAP come from the germline V gene. The CDR3 region has the DNA TGTGCTAGTGGTCCCTTGCGGTCCCCTGGGAGTAACTACTCCTACAATGAGCAGTTCTTC. Translating it yields CASGPLRSPGSNYSYNEQFF.

DNA for the CDR3: TGTGCCAGCAGCCGGGATTCTATCCAGCCCCAGCATTTT. Amino acids: CASSRDSIQPQHF. This rearrangement joins TRBV7-2 to TRBJ1-5; D is uncertain. Per the germline V gene, CDR1 is SGHTA and CDR2 is FQGNSA. The CDR3 length is 13 residues. V dropped 5 bases and J dropped 7 bases, with 12 bases sitting between them.

This clone was observed a few times. This chain links TRBV7-9 with TRBJ2-7; 11 nucleotides match TRBD2. V was clipped by 2 bases and J by 7 bases; unmatched bases: 10. This CDR3 comprises 16 residues. Germline V gene lookup returns CDR1 SEHNR and CDR2 FQNEAQ (reference sequence). Here the CDR3 reads CASSLWGTSGTGEQYF. CDR3 bases: TGTGCCAGCAGCTTATGGGGGACTAGCGGAACGGGGGAGCAGTACTTC.

The V call is TRBV4-3, the J call TRBJ2-5; D might be TRBD1 (6 bases). The germline CDR1 and CDR2 sequences are LGHNA and YSLEER. Trimming shortened V by 2 bases and J by 5 bases, and 21 bases separated the two germline ends. This CDR3 has 17 amino acids. The CDR3 is CASSQNWAGKRGETQYF. The CDR3 bases are TGCGCCAGCAGCCAAAACTGGGCAGGGAAGAGGGGGGAGACCCAGTACTTC.

The chain joins TRBV9 to TRBJ2-7; 9 bases match TRBD1. J was trimmed by 6 bases and V by 3 bases; bases with no gene match: 7. The CDR3 contains 14 residues. Germline assignment: CDR1 SGDLS and CDR2 YYNGEE. CDR3 sequence: CASSAWGQGSEQYF. The CDR3 nucleotides are TGTGCCAGCAGCGCATGGGGACAGGGAAGCGAGCAGTACTTC.

The chain links TRBV19 to TRBJ1-1, with D hard to call. This CDR3 region has 12 residues. The V gene's germline CDR1 is LNHDA and CDR2 SQIVND (reference sequence). Trimming stripped 3 bases from V and 7 bases from J, with 9 bases between. The CDR3 spells CASSILSGEAFF. Written as DNA, the CDR3 is TGTGCCAGTAGTATCTTGTCGGGTGAAGCTTTCTTT. Full variable domain (rest looked up from reference TRBV19 and TRBJ1-1): DGGITQSPKYLFRKEGQNVTLSCEQNLNHDAMYWYRQDPGQGLRLIYYSQIVNDFQKGDIAEGYSVSREKKESFPLTVTSAQKNPTAFYLCASSILSGEAFFGQGTRLTVV.

The rearrangement joins TRBV9 to TRBJ2-3; D unclear. Trimming removed 3 bases at V and 1 base at J, with 12 bases between. This CDR3 is 15 amino acids long. Germline CDR1 and CDR2: SGDLS and YYNGEE. Written as DNA, the CDR3 is TGTGCCAGCAGCGACAACCCCGTGGGCACAGATACGCAGTATTTT. As protein: CASSDNPVGTDTQYF.